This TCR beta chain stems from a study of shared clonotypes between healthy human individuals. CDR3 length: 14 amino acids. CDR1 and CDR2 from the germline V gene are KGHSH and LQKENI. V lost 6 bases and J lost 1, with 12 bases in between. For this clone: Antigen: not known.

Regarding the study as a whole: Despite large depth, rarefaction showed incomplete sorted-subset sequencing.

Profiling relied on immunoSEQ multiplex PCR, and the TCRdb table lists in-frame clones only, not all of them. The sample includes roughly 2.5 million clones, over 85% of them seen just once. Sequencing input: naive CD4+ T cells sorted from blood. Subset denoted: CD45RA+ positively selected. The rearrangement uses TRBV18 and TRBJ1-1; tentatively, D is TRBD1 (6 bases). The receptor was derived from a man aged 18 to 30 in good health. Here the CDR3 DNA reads TGTGCCAGCTCCGCAGGACAGTCGAACACTGAAGCTTTCTTT. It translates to CASSAGQSNTEAFF.